This T cell receptor (beta chain) originates from a study of blood T cell repertoires in COVID-19. Trimming cost V 1 base and J 8 bases; bases outside gene matches: 8. Germline values: CDR1 LGHDT, CDR2 YNNKEL (reference sequence). The CDR3 totals 16 residues. Study processing details: Nucleated cell counts were estimated from reference gene primer amplification. Using immunoSEQ multiplex PCR, the repertoire was profiled, and TCRdb retains in-frame clones only, with some absent. Clone size and V and J calls were adopted from that table, with D and trimming inferred from the DNA. The sample contains about 130,000 clones, 70% to 90% of which appear only once.

V usage is TRBV3-1 (or the pseudogene TRBV3-2) and J usage is TRBJ1-4, with 9 positions matching TRBD1. The sequencing input was peripheral blood. This sequence was found in a woman older than 75 with acute or convalescent COVID-19. The CDR3 reads CASSQGGTGTLEKLFF. CDR3 bases: TGTGCCAGCAGCCAAGGAGGGACAGGGACCCTAGAAAAACTGTTTTTT.